What follows describes a single T cell receptor beta chain. Its specific antigen is unknown. Nothing much larger sits one base from this clone, and base qualities are not available. The cohort comprised fewer than 700 healthy bone marrow donors. At the time of sampling, all cohort members were nominally healthy, though unrecorded immune exposures were likely present. The donor was CMV seropositive and was included in the group of 270 or so seropositive cohort members. Each donor provided a peripheral blood sample, and peripheral blood mononuclear cells were used for TCR beta sequencing. The Qiagen DNeasy Blood Extraction Kit was used to extract genomic DNA from the blood cell samples. The data originate from a study of cytomegalovirus exposure and HLA in healthy donors (dated by TCRdb to the late 2010s). Context from the whole study: An earlier analysis of 587 of the donors reported 276 Gb of sequence data and 95 million to 140 million unique TCR beta sequences obtained from around 190 million T cells. An early release covering about 600 HLA-typed donors comprised about 300 gigabases of sequencing data and around 85 million unique TCR sequences. The genetic ancestry cluster associated with self-reported Caucasian donors included 81% of the approximately 430 genotyped donors. Along with the 666-subject first cohort, a separate validation cohort of around 110 different subjects was used. In a later analysis, previously published TCR beta repertoires from 550 to 750 donors were re-analyzed and high-resolution HLA genotyping was added so that TCR occurrence patterns could be studied. The later analysis used no new phenotypic data to find candidate immune exposures, relying instead on TCR beta sequences and their occurrence across donors. Typing coverage varied by locus: roughly 620-640 donors for A, B, C, DRB1 and DQB1; more than 500 for DQA1; 600 to 610 for DPA1; more than 450 for DPB1. Because of strong linkage in the cohort, roughly five DR-DQ haplotypes were treated as single units for association and clustering. The study combined high-throughput TCR immunosequencing, statistical association of individual TCRs with disease status, and machine learning to predict cytomegalovirus infection status. Across roughly 420 genotyped donors of the cohort, an average of roughly 250,000 unique TCR beta nucleotide sequences per donor were sequenced, and roughly 18% of those sequences were non-productive. To decide whether each TCR beta V gene segment behaved as functional or pseudogenic, an earlier analysis of 587 of the donors relied on high-throughput TCR beta sequencing. A later genetic analysis used genome-wide SNP genotypes for about 60% of the roughly 670 donors, treating that subset as a discovery cohort. The study used immunosequencing to profile the T cell repertoires of 666 subjects and linked those repertoires to cytomegalovirus serostatus. The study was designed to test whether signatures of past pathogen exposure could be identified by cataloging public T cell receptors. Alongside the repertoire data, information on donor age, sex, ethnicity and CMV serostatus was compiled. Every repertoire in the discovery cohort had been generated on one and the same sequencing platform. HLA typing included class I and class II loci at four-digit resolution.

Trimming takes 3 bases from V and 7 bases from J, and the germline ends sit 11 bases apart. CDR1 SGHRS and CDR2 YFSETQ were looked up in the germline V gene. Taken from cysteine to phenylalanine, the CDR3 has 14 residues. Only the CDR3 portion is preserved as DNA: 42 bases, with reading frame beginning at the first base. Library creation used the immunoSEQ multiplex PCR assay. The multiplex PCR relied on a mix of 60 forward primers for TCR Vbeta segments and 13 reverse primers for TCR Jbeta segments. A multiplex PCR assay on genomic DNA amplified the CDR3 region of rearranged TCR beta genes. On the Illumina HiSeq System, the amplified TCR beta libraries were sequenced as 87-base-pair reads. The study's own analysis went as follows. A later analysis tallied 75 million to 95 million unique TCR beta chains across the 666 repertoires, and roughly 11 million of those chains were shared by two or more donors. Raw reads were error-corrected and collapsed into unique sequences by a nearest-neighbor algorithm in which closely related sequences were merged to remove PCR and sequencing errors. V, D and J gene segments were assigned by aligning CDR3 sequences to IMGT reference sequences. For a sequence to be retained, a match of at least six nucleotides was required to both a V gene segment and a J gene segment. A rearrangement counted as productive if the CDR3 had no stop codons and remained in frame with V and J, and every other rearrangement counted as non-productive. Following IMGT convention, CDR3 was defined as the stretch from the second conserved V-encoded cysteine up to the conserved J-encoded phenylalanine. The earlier analysis of more than 450 of the donors excluded sequences that lacked an unambiguous match to a single V gene segment. An earlier analysis of a few hundred of the donors classified V segments as functional when productive rearrangements were above 56.7% and as segregating when the standard deviation between donors was above 5%. A statistical classification framework was built to diagnose cytomegalovirus status from the catalog of TCR beta chain sequences. In a later analysis, TCR nucleotide sequences were compared against IMGT/GENE-DB human TR gene sequences so that V and J genes could be assigned. A later analysis assigned CDR3 sequences and most-parsimonious VDJ recombination scenarios with the TCRdist pipeline. In a later analysis, each TCR beta chain was defined by its CDR3 amino acid sequence together with its V-gene family, and reads without a unique V-gene family were excluded. To address suspected cross-contamination and a sequencing artifact, a later analysis removed over 500 highly shared, low-generation-probability nucleotide sequences. A later analysis calculated a clonal expansion index for each public chain from normalized within-repertoire ranks of inferred template counts. In a later analysis, generation probabilities were computed with a VDJ recombination model fitted to out-of-frame rearrangements, and the resulting probabilities were checked against IGoR. In a later analysis, TCR-TCR, TCR-HLA and TCR-CMV co-occurrence was scored with hypergeometric tests, and a repertoire-size bias correction was applied to TCR pairs. A later analysis estimated false discovery rates by permuting HLA or CMV assignments 20 times. A later analysis grouped co-occurring TCRs with DBSCAN, adding TCRdist sequence similarity when clustering within HLA-allele-positive subsets. Co-occurrence clustering excluded repertoires with fewer than 30,000 or more than 120,000 public chains, plus five with anomalous nucleotide sharing. Drawn from immuneACCESS, this table holds only the in-frame rearrangements with V and J called that TCRdb kept. Clones are partly lost; checked studies trace under half to an unresolved V gene and leave the rest unexplained. For V, J and clone size, that table is used; D and trimming come from the DNA. Present in this sample are around 170,000 clones, around 84% of which were seen just once. The ten largest clones add up to 2% to 3% of the sample.

Results the study describes overall, beyond this receptor: In a later analysis, TCR association rates were found to vary across HLA loci, with the most associated TCRs seen for DRB1 alleles and the fewest for HLA-C alleles. A later analysis found that most CMV-associated TCR beta chains appeared HLA-restricted, with HLA associations seemingly driven largely by CMV exposure. Correlated functional status among segregating V segments might reflect linkage disequilibrium, but an unknown experimental factor could not be ruled out. Because the 87-base-pair reads could not distinguish some IMGT-functional V segments, including TRBV6-2 and TRBV6-3, those segments were excluded. A total of roughly 160 TCR beta chains were listed by the study as associated with cytomegalovirus. A later analysis reported that several top co-occurrence clusters appeared linked to parvovirus B19, influenza, CMV and Epstein-Barr virus. According to a later genetic analysis, donors in an Asian-associated ancestry cluster had fewer N-insertions in productive TCRs than the approximately 710-donor mean. A further reported finding was that TCR beta sequences accurately predicted the HLA-A and HLA-B alleles for most subjects in the first cohort. The authors suggested that the approach could potentially be extended to other disease states and immunological phenotypes. Sequencing depth was assumed to be roughly uniform across donors in the presence/absence analyses, though that assumption may not hold. Immune exposure information for the cohort was limited to CMV serostatus. In a later genetic analysis, a missense DCLRE1C variant was associated with V-gene and J-gene trimming of TCR beta chains, and the association was replicated in an independent cohort. Assigning TCR associations to individual alleles was difficult when HLA alleles, especially DR and DQ, strongly co-occurred. The earlier analysis of 587 of the donors excluded 15 to 20 rarely observed V segments, including chromosome 9 orphons, because counts were too low. HLA typing was unavailable for some donors at each locus, so association tests used only the typed subset. The classifier was reported to diagnose cytomegalovirus status with high specificity and sensitivity in both the original cohort and the validation cohort. A group of highly shared sequence variants was considered likely to be a technical artifact of the sequencing pipeline. In vitro tests confirmed that a few of the cytomegalovirus-associated TCR beta chains recognize cytomegalovirus antigens. Only TCR beta chains were sequenced in this cohort, and the absence of alpha or paired-chain data limited detectable features. A later analysis found that HLA-associated TCR beta chains were more clonally expanded and had lower generation probabilities than equally common non-associated chains. Most TCR sequences were seen in very few donors, while some public TCRs were found in many individuals. In an earlier analysis of 587 of the donors, most TCR beta V segments appeared in productive rearrangements about 90% or about 30% of the time, broadly matching IMGT annotations. At a false discovery rate of 0.05, a later analysis linked around 17,000 TCR beta sequences to specific HLA alleles.

The chain couples TRBV5-1 to TRBJ1-6; the best D guess is TRBD1, with 6 bases matching. This receptor was identified in a woman between 50 and 59 years old in good health and CMV-seropositive. Sequencing was performed on PBMCs. The DNA is as follows: TGCGCCAGCAGCTGGGGACAAGAGAATTCACCCCTCCACTTT. It codes for CASSWGQENSPLHF.